Listed here is a single T cell receptor (beta chain). Per the study methods: Estimated nucleated cell counts came from reference gene primer amplification. Profiling relied on immunoSEQ multiplex PCR, and the TCRdb table lists in-frame clones only, not all of them. V, J and clone size are those of that table, while D and trimming were read from the DNA. The sample has 200,000 to 300,000 clones, around 89% seen once; the top ten hold roughly 3.7%. Germline V CDR1 and CDR2: SGHTA, FQGTGA. The ends lost 5 bases at V and 6 bases at J; junction bases unmatched: 9. The CDR3 is made up of 15 amino acids. This sample was taken from a study of blood T cell repertoires in COVID-19. Turning to the study itself: Sites across the United States, Italy and Spain contributed samples from acute and convalescent COVID-19. Sample material is recorded as cDNA or gDNA derived from T cells, B-cell-depleted T cells, or PBMCs.

The chain carries TRBV7-3 and TRBJ2-3; 9 bases line up with TRBD1. The receptor was isolated from a woman aged 40 to 50 with acute or convalescent COVID-19. Specimen: peripheral blood. The CDR3 is CASSITGGKLDTQYF. For the CDR3, the DNA is TGTGCCAGCAGCATTACAGGGGGCAAATTGGATACGCAGTATTTT.